This entry lists 27 T cell receptor beta chains sequenced from one sample in a study of sequential checkpoint blockade in melanoma. Sequenced by immunoSEQ multiplex PCR; TCRdb stores in-frame clones only, minus some. Counted here are over 3,000 clones, roughly 50% occurring once; the ten biggest clones make up 20% to 25%. Specified treatment: randomized to nivolumab then ipilimumab (arm A) or the reverse (arm B). The specimen comprised CD8+ T cells sorted from blood (inferred from file names), sampled from a patient given nivolumab and ipilimumab in sequence. The receptor set was obtained from a human patient with melanoma. Some clones in this sample may be carry-over from other donors' samples.

The table lists this clone with a few counts. This rearrangement joins TRBV5-5 to TRBJ1-5, with 10 nucleotides matching TRBD1. V was clipped by 4 bases and J by 7 bases; unmatched bases: 8. CDR1 and CDR2 from the germline V gene are SGHKS and YYEKEE (reference sequence). The CDR3 extends over 15 amino acids. The CDR3 region has the DNA TGTGCCAGCAGCCGATCGACAGGGGGCGGACAGCCCCAGCATTTT. This translates into CASSRSTGGGQPQHF.

This clone was seen only a few times. V usage is TRBV6-4 and J usage is TRBJ2-3, with 11 bases aligning to TRBD2. Losses at the gene ends were 2 bases for V and 4 bases for J; bases not matched to a gene: 5. The CDR3 runs 16 residues. Germline V gene data show CDR1 as MRHNA and CDR2 as SNTAGT. The CDR3 here is CASSDGTSGGPDTQYF. The CDR3 nucleotides read TGTGCCAGCAGTGACGGTACTAGCGGGGGACCAGATACGCAGTATTTT.

By frequency in the sample, this clone is large (0.1 to 1%). The V call is TRBV4-3, the J call TRBJ2-1; 7 bases match TRBD2. The CDR3 runs 15 residues. Germline V gene sequence: CDR1 LGHNA, CDR2 YSLEER. Trimming at V came to 1 base and at J to 4 bases, leaving 4 bases not matched to a gene. Here the CDR3 DNA reads TGCGCCAGCAGCCAAGGCCCAGCGGGGTACAATGAGCAGTTCTTC. It translates to CASSQGPAGYNEQFF.

V is TRBV6-1 and J is TRBJ2-5, with D possibly matching TRBD1 (6 bases). CDR1 MNHNS and CDR2 SASEGT come from the germline V gene. CDR3 size: 16 residues. V was shortened by 2 bases and J by 1 base, with 14 bases between the two germline ends. CDR3 amino acids: CASSERAGAFQETQYF. DNA for the CDR3: TGTGCCAGCAGTGAAAGGGCAGGGGCCTTCCAAGAGACCCAGTACTTC.

The genes are TRBV7-9 and TRBJ1-2, with D unresolved. Trimming pared 2 bases from V and 4 bases from J, leaving 8 bases between. There are 13 residues in the CDR3. Germline CDR1 is SEHNR and CDR2 is FQNEAQ (reference sequence). CDR3 in amino acids: CASSLTISYGYTF. DNA for the CDR3: TGTGCCAGCAGCTTAACGATTAGCTATGGCTACACCTTC.

The table lists this clone with a few counts. The gene calls are TRBV30 and TRBJ2-2; no firm D call. The CDR3 has 11 residues. Germline V gene data show CDR1 as GTSNPN and CDR2 as SVGIG (reference sequence). The V end lost 7 bases, the J end lost 0 bases, and 3 bases lay between the germline ends. CDR3 sequence reads: CAYSNTGELFF. Here the CDR3 DNA reads TGTGCCTACTCGAACACCGGGGAGCTGTTTTTT.

The chain recombines TRBV15 with TRBJ1-2; D might be TRBD1 (5 bases). Germline V gives CDR1 LNHNV, CDR2 YYDKDF (reference sequence). The CDR3 extends over 14 amino acids. V was shortened by 6 bases and J by 5 bases, with 16 bases between the two germline ends. In DNA, the CDR3 is TGTGCCACCAGGGACGGAGGGGACCCATATGGCTACACCTTC. This gives the protein CATRDGGDPYGYTF.

The rearrangement joins TRBV11-2 to TRBJ2-7; D ambiguous. Germline V CDR1 and CDR2: SGHAT, FQNNGV. The length of the CDR3 is 13 residues. Trimming took 0 bases from V and 1 from J, leaving 4 bases between them. The CDR3 protein is CASSLDSSYEQYF. As DNA, the CDR3 is TGTGCCAGCAGCTTAGACAGTTCCTACGAGCAGTACTTC.

This chain connects TRBV6-6 to TRBJ2-2; 8 bases fit TRBD1. The CDR3 spans 16 residues. Trimming cost V 6 bases and J 7 bases; bases outside gene matches: 13. Germline CDR1 reads MNHNY; CDR2 reads SVGAGI (reference sequence). CDR3 amino acids: CASSAIRTGYGGELFF. The DNA of the CDR3 is TGTGCCAGCAGCGCAATAAGGACAGGGTACGGCGGGGAGCTGTTTTTT.

The J gene is TRBJ2-1, the V gene TRBV7-6; 8 positions match TRBD1. The V gene end was trimmed by 6 bases and the J gene end by 6 bases; junction bases not matched to a gene: 7. The CDR3 totals 14 residues. The germline V gene has CDR1 SGHVS and CDR2 FNYEAQ. CDR3 sequence reads: CASSDRGLSNEQFF. The CDR3 DNA sequence: TGTGCCAGCAGTGACAGGGGATTATCCAATGAGCAGTTCTTC.

The rearrangement uses TRBV5-5 and TRBJ2-7; 8 positions match TRBD1. J was trimmed by 5 bases and V by 6 bases; bases with no gene match: 7. The CDR3 extends over 13 amino acids. Per germline, CDR1 SGHKS and CDR2 YYEKEE (reference sequence). CDR3 DNA sequence: TGTGCCAGCAAAGAGACGACAGGGGACGAGCAGTACTTC. Its protein is CASKETTGDEQYF.

Only a few counts were recorded for this clone. V gene TRBV6-1 combines with J gene TRBJ2-5; 7 nucleotides line up with TRBD2. CDR3 length: 15 residues. J was trimmed by 5 bases and V by 1 base; bases with no gene match: 7. Germline V gene data show CDR1 as MNHNS and CDR2 as SASEGT. The CDR3 DNA is TGTGCCAGCAGTGAAGGGGGGGGGAATTGGGAGACCCAGTACTTC. This codes for CASSEGGGNWETQYF.

Remarks on this clone: The junction departs from germline at one end; a sequencing error may be responsible. The rearrangement uses TRBV27 and TRBJ1-4; 7 bases agree with TRBD1. Germline V gene sequence: CDR1 MNHEY, CDR2 SMNVEV (reference sequence). The CDR3 consists of 16 residues. The CDR3 protein is CASARGTATTDEKLFF. DNA for the CDR3: TGTGCCAGCGCCCGGGGGACAGCCACAACTGATGAAAAACTGTTTTTT.

The chain joins TRBV5-5 to TRBJ2-7, with D uncertain. The CDR3 covers 12 residues. CDR1 SGHKS and CDR2 YYEKEE come from the germline V gene (reference sequence). Trimming shortened V by 2 bases and J by 2 bases, and 5 bases separated the two germline ends. Written as DNA, the CDR3 is TGTGCCAGCAGCTTAACTACCTACGAGCAGTACTTC. Translated, it gives CASSLTTYEQYF.

This chain connects TRBV27 to TRBJ1-5; a weak D match, TRBD1 (5 bases). There are 15 residues in the CDR3. The germline V gene encodes CDR1 MNHEY and CDR2 SMNVEV (reference sequence). Deletions cut 7 bases from V and 0 bases from J, with 13 bases between. The CDR3: CASTEQANSNQPQHF. The CDR3, as DNA: TGTGCCAGCACCGAACAGGCGAATAGCAATCAGCCCCAGCATTTT.

The chain has TRBV13 and TRBJ2-7, with unresolved D. The germline V gene encodes CDR1 PRHDT and CDR2 FYEKMQ (reference sequence). Between the trimmed V and J ends, which lost 0 bases and 3 bases, there was a span of 6 bases. The CDR3 loop spans 13 amino acids. The CDR3 DNA sequence: TGTGCCAGCAGCTTAGGACCGAGCTACGAGCAGTACTTC. Amino acid sequence: CASSLGPSYEQYF.

V and J are TRBV25-1 and TRBJ2-4; TRBD1 agrees at 11 bases. Germline V gene lookup returns CDR1 MGHDK and CDR2 SYGVNS. The trim removed 8 bases at V and 0 bases at J, leaving 3 bases unmatched. CDR3 length: 15 amino acids. CDR3 sequence reads: CASLGTGGAKNIQYF. CDR3 nucleotide sequence: TGTGCCAGCCTAGGGACAGGGGGAGCCAAAAACATTCAGTACTTC. The full variable domain, rest sourced from reference TRBV25-1 and TRBJ2-4, is EADIYQTPRYLVIGTGKKITLECSQTMGHDKMYWYQQDPGMELHLIHYSYGVNSTEKGDLSSESTVSRIRTEHFPLTLESARPSHTSQYLCASLGTGGAKNIQYFGAGTRLSVL.

This clone was seen a few times. The V and J genes are TRBV15 and TRBJ2-7, with 8 nucleotides matching TRBD2. Germline lookup yields CDR1 LNHNV and CDR2 YYDKDF (reference sequence). Trimming removed 6 bases from V and 1 base from J; junction bases left unmatched: 8. This CDR3 has 15 residues. The CDR3 sequence: CATRETSEPSYEQYF. CDR3 in DNA: TGTGCCACCAGGGAGACTAGCGAACCTTCCTACGAGCAGTACTTC. The complete variable domain, with remaining parts taken from reference TRBV15 and TRBJ2-7, reads DAMVIQNPRYQVTQFGKPVTLSCSQTLNHNVMYWYQQKSSQAPKLLFHYYDKDFNNEADTPDNFQSRRPNTSFCFLDIRSPGLGDTAMYLCATRETSEPSYEQYFGPGTRLTVT.

This clone showed up just a few times. The chain links TRBV29-1 to TRBJ2-7; weak D call: TRBD2 (6 bases). The V end lost 4 bases, the J end lost 9 bases, and 13 bases lay between the germline ends. Looked up from germline, CDR1 is SQVTM and CDR2 is ANQGSEA. The CDR3 sequence is 11 residues long. CDR3 DNA: TGCAGCGTTGTCGAGGGACTTGGGCAGTACTTC. It specifies CSVVEGLGQYF.

In this sample, this clone is medium-sized (0.01 to 0.1%). The chain has TRBV5-6 and TRBJ2-7; TRBD1 might be the D (5 bases). The V gene's germline CDR1 is SGHDT and CDR2 YYEEEE. V was clipped by 0 bases and J by 3 bases, with 10 bases between them. The CDR3 is 14 residues long. Here the CDR3 reads CASSLGGSFYEQYF. The DNA for the CDR3 is TGTGCCAGCAGCTTGGGGGGCAGTTTCTACGAGCAGTACTTC.

CDR3 protein: CASRLGPNEQFF. The CDR3 DNA follows: TGTGCCAGCAGGCTAGGCCCGAATGAGCAGTTCTTC. The V gene is TRBV27, the J gene TRBJ2-1, with unresolved D. The V gene's germline CDR1 is MNHEY and CDR2 SMNVEV (reference sequence). The CDR3 runs 12 residues. V was clipped by 6 bases and J by 7 bases, with 10 bases between them.

This clone was seen a handful of times. The rearrangement uses TRBV10-3 and TRBJ2-7, with D maybe TRBD1 (7 bases). Germline loops: CDR1 ENHRY, CDR2 SYGVKD. Trimming pared 10 bases from V and 3 bases from J, leaving 16 bases between. This CDR3 region has 13 residues. CDR3 in DNA: TGTGCCAGCGGTGGAGGGGGCGACTACGAGCAGTACTTC. This gives the protein CASGGGGDYEQYF.

The J gene is TRBJ2-1, the V gene TRBV11-3, with 10 bases aligning to TRBD1. The CDR3 is 13 residues long. The germline CDR1 and CDR2 sequences are SGHNT and YENEEA. The junction had 2 bases not matched to a gene; V was cut back by 4 bases and J by 8 bases. The CDR3 reads CASSSDRGYEQFF. The CDR3 DNA follows: TGTGCCAGCAGCTCGGACAGGGGGTATGAGCAGTTCTTC.

The rearrangement links TRBV27 to TRBJ2-1; 10 bases agree with TRBD2. The CDR3 runs 15 residues. After removal of 2 bases from V and 4 bases from J, the junction contained 2 bases not matched to a gene. CDR1 and CDR2 (germline): MNHEY, SMNVEV (reference sequence). DNA of the CDR3: TGTGCCAGCAGTTTAGGTAGCGGGGGGTACAATGAGCAGTTCTTC. It specifies CASSLGSGGYNEQFF.

By share of the sample, this clone is medium-sized. The rearrangement links TRBV19 to TRBJ2-1; a possible D gene is TRBD2 (5 bases). Germline lookup yields CDR1 LNHDA and CDR2 SQIVND (reference sequence). The ends were cut back, 6 bases at V and 2 bases at J, with 14 bases in the middle. This CDR3 comprises 15 residues. The DNA of the CDR3 is TGTGCCAGTAGCCCGGTCGGGGTGGCCTACAATGAGCAGTTCTTC. Translation gives CASSPVGVAYNEQFF.

J is TRBJ2-3 and V is TRBV7-9, with D tentatively TRBD1 (6 bases). Germline loops: CDR1 SEHNR, CDR2 FQNEAQ (reference sequence). The CDR3 spans 15 residues. With 8 bases removed from V and 2 bases from J, the gap between germline ends came to 17 bases. Here the CDR3 DNA reads TGTGCCAGCGCCGTGGGGGCAGGGTACACAGATACGCAGTATTTT. Amino acids: CASAVGAGYTDTQYF.

This chain uses TRBV6-5 with TRBJ2-1; a possible D gene is TRBD1 (6 bases). The CDR3 length is 16 residues. Per the germline V gene, CDR1 is MNHEY and CDR2 is SVGAGI. Trimming removed 2 bases from V and 0 bases from J, with 11 bases in between. The CDR3 reads CASSYEDRNSYNEQFF. CDR3 DNA sequence: TGTGCCAGCAGTTACGAGGACAGAAACTCCTACAATGAGCAGTTCTTC.